The 13 T cell receptor beta chains reported below all come from one sample, sequenced in a study of blood T cell repertoires in COVID-19. Clones were read by immunoSEQ multiplex PCR, and TCRdb kept only the in-frame ones, dropping some. The sample lists 90,000 to 110,000 clones; about 80% were seen once. The sequenced material came from peripheral blood. The receptors originated from a woman aged 70-85 years with acute or convalescent COVID-19.

The gene calls are TRBV5-6 and TRBJ1-2, with no clear D. The CDR3 consists of 12 residues. The V gene's germline CDR1 is SGHDT and CDR2 YYEEEE. With 6 bases removed from V and 8 bases from J, the gap between germline ends came to 14 bases. In DNA, the CDR3 is TGTGCCAGCAAACGGCGGGCTATAGGCTACACCTTC. Translated, it gives CASKRRAIGYTF.

J is TRBJ2-3 and V is TRBV6-5; possibly TRBD1 for D (6 bases). This CDR3 comprises 15 residues. Looked up from germline, CDR1 is MNHEY and CDR2 is SVGAGI. V was clipped by 6 bases and J by 0 bases, with 13 bases between them. For the CDR3, the DNA is TGTGCCAGCAGCCCCCTAGGACAGAGCACAGATACGCAGTATTTT. The encoded protein is CASSPLGQSTDTQYF.

This clone has only a few counts. This rearrangement joins TRBV27 to TRBJ1-1, with 9 bases aligning to TRBD1. Germline CDR1 MNHEY, CDR2 SMNVEV (reference sequence). With 5 bases clipped from V and 6 bases from J, the junction kept 1 base outside the gene matches. CDR3 size: 12 residues. The CDR3 reads CASSGTGPEAFF. CDR3 bases: TGTGCCAGCAGTGGGACAGGGCCTGAAGCTTTCTTT.

The chain recombines TRBV19 with TRBJ1-5, with D maybe TRBD1 (6 bases). Trimming took 7 bases from V and 1 from J, leaving 17 bases between them. The CDR3 is 16 residues long. CDR1 LNHDA and CDR2 SQIVND come from the germline V gene (reference sequence). This CDR3 reads CASTPVGGKSNQPQHF. In nucleotides, the CDR3 is TGTGCCAGTACCCCCGTAGGGGGAAAGAGCAATCAGCCCCAGCATTTT.

The chain couples TRBV7-2 to TRBJ1-1; the match to TRBD1 covers 9 bases. V lost 5 bases and J lost 10; bases outside the gene matches: 14. Looked up from germline, CDR1 is SGHTA and CDR2 is FQGNSA. This CDR3 has 15 amino acids. CDR3 DNA: TGTGCCAGCAGCCAAAAGGACAGGGGTGTTTTTCGAGCTTTCTTT. Protein: CASSQKDRGVFRAFF.

The gene calls are TRBV5-1 and TRBJ1-4; no firm D call. Germline-derived CDR1 and CDR2 are SGHRS and YFSETQ. There are 15 residues in the CDR3. V lost 0 bases, J lost 7 bases, and 13 bases lay in between. The chain's CDR3 is CASSLGAKHGEKLFF. For the CDR3, the DNA is TGCGCCAGCAGCTTGGGGGCTAAACATGGTGAAAAACTGTTTTTT.

This clone was counted once. The rearrangement joins TRBV10-3 to TRBJ2-1; TRBD2 matches 7 bases. V lost 0 bases and J lost 1; bases outside the gene matches: 0. Germline V gene lookup returns CDR1 ENHRY and CDR2 SYGVKD. The CDR3 is 15 amino acids. The chain's CDR3 is CAISESGGSYNEQFF. CDR3 nucleotide sequence: TGTGCCATCAGTGAGTCGGGGGGGTCCTACAATGAGCAGTTCTTC.

The chain employs TRBV19 and TRBJ1-1, with 10 nucleotides matching TRBD1. The CDR3 contains 15 residues. Germline CDR1 and CDR2: LNHDA and SQIVND (reference sequence). V dropped 5 bases and J dropped 5; count of bases not matched to a gene: 8. CDR3 DNA sequence: TGTGCCAGTAGTCTCCGGGACAGGGGTGGGACTGAAGCTTTCTTT. Translating it yields CASSLRDRGGTEAFF.

The CDR3 spells CSVLPGHTSKNTEAFF. The CDR3 DNA is TGCAGCGTTCTACCGGGACACACGTCGAAGAACACTGAAGCTTTCTTT. The genes are TRBV29-1 and TRBJ1-1, with D perhaps TRBD1 (6 bases). Looked up from germline, CDR1 is SQVTM and CDR2 is ANQGSEA. This CDR3 spans 16 amino acids. Deletions cut 5 bases from V and 1 base from J, with 20 bases between.

The table lists this clone with a few counts. V usage is TRBV30 and J usage is TRBJ2-5; TRBD2 matches at 10 bases. CDR1 and CDR2 (germline): GTSNPN, SVGIG (reference sequence). The V and J ends lost 3 bases and 5 bases, in that order; junction bases with no gene match: 6. This CDR3 has 14 residues. CDR3 nucleotide sequence: TGTGCCTGGAGAGCCAAGCGGGGGGGGGAGACCCAGTACTTC. Protein: CAWRAKRGGETQYF.

V is TRBV5-1 and J is TRBJ1-5; 7 bases agree with TRBD1. CDR1 SGHRS and CDR2 YFSETQ come from the germline V gene. The CDR3 runs 16 residues. The trim removed 0 bases at V and 0 bases at J, leaving 3 bases unmatched. The chain's CDR3 is CASSLEGAGSNQPQHF. In DNA form, the CDR3 reads TGCGCCAGCAGCTTGGAGGGGGCAGGTAGCAATCAGCCCCAGCATTTT.

The V and J genes are TRBV2 and TRBJ1-4; TRBD1 might be the D (5 bases). The CDR3 length is 15 residues. V shed 7 bases and J shed 0 bases, with 12 bases lying between them. Germline loops: CDR1 SNHLY, CDR2 FYNNEI. The CDR3 coding sequence is TGTGCCAGCAATCTAAGACAGTCAACTAATGAAAAACTGTTTTTT. Translating gives CASNLRQSTNEKLFF.

The rearrangement links TRBV3-1 (or the pseudogene TRBV3-2) to TRBJ2-2, with 9 bases aligning to TRBD2. Trimming at V came to 3 bases and at J to 4 bases, leaving 6 bases not matched to a gene. This CDR3 has 16 amino acids. Germline values: CDR1 LGHDT, CDR2 YNNKEL (reference sequence). The CDR3 is CASSQRGGLGTGELFF. The CDR3 bases are TGTGCCAGCAGCCAGCGGGGGGGCCTGGGCACCGGGGAGCTGTTTTTT.